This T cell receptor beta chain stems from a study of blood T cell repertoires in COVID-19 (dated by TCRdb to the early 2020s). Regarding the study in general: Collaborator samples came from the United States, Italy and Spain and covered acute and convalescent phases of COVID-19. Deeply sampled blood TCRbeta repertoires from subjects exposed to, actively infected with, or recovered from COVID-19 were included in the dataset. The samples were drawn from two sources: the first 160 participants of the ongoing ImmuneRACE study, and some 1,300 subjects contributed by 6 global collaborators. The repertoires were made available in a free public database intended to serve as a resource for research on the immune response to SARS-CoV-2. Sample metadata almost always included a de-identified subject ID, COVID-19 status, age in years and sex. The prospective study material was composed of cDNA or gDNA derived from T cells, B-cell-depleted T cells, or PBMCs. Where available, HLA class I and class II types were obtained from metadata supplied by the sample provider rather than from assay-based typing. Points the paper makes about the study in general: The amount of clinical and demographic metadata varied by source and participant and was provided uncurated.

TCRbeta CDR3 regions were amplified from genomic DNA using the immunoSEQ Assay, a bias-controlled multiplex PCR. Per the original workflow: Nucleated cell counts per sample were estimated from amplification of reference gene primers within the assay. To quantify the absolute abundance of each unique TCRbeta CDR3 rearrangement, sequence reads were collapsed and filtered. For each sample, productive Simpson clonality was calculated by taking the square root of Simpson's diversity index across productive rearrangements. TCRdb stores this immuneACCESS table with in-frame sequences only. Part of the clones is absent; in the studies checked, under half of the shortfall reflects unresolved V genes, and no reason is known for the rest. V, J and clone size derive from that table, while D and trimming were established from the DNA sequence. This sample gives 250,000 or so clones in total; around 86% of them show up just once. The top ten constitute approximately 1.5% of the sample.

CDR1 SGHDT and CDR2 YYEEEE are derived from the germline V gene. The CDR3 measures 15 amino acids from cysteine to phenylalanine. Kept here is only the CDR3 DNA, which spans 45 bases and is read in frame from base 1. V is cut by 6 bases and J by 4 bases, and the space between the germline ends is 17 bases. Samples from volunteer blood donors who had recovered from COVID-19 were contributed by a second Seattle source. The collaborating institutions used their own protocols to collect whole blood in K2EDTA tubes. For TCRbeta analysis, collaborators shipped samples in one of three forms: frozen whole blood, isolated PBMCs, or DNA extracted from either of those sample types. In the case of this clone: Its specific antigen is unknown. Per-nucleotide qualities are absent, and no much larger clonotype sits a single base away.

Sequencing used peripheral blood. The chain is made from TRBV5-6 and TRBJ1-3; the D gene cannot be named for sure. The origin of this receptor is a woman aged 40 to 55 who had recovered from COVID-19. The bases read TGTGCCAGCACCCTAGAGGGTTACGAAGGAAACACCATATATTTT. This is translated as CASTLEGYEGNTIYF.